The 14 T cell receptor beta chains below were found in one sample sequenced in a study of T-cell reconstitution after alpha-beta-depleted transplantation in children (dated by TCRdb to the mid-2010s). Library prep was done by PCR. Sequenced on an Illumina HiSeq 2500. To normalize quantification of the TCRbeta repertoire, the TCR libraries were built with molecular barcoding that relied on unique molecular identifiers. The public reads were reanalyzed by TCRdb: fastp trimming at Q25, MiXCR alignment, in-frame beta chains only. When rows share a CDR3 protein, they turn into one entry using the most common DNA and genes. This sample gives roughly 300,000 distinct CDR3 sequences in total; around 10% of them show up just once. Of the sample, around 20% falls within the top ten clones. Explained via the paper, the treatment or condition label denotes: allogeneic hematopoietic cell transplantation with graft depleted of TCRalphabeta T cells and CD19 B cells.

The sequencing here drew on peripheral blood, taken 180 days after TCRalphabeta/CD19-depleted stem cell transplant. The origin of the receptors is a male patient between 2 and 10 years old who had a stem cell transplant for chronic granulomatous disease, so the T cells may come from the graft donor.

This clonotype was counted a few times. This chain connects TRBV6-1 to TRBJ2-3; 7 bases agree with TRBD2. Losses at the gene ends were 5 bases for V and 2 bases for J; bases not matched to a gene: 7. The CDR3 loop spans 15 amino acids. Per germline, CDR1 MNHNS and CDR2 SASEGT. The CDR3 nucleotides are TGTGCCAGCAGTCCCGGGGGGTCGTACACAGATACGCAGTATTTT. It specifies CASSPGGSYTDTQYF.

This clonotype has a count of ten or more. The chain couples TRBV20-1 to TRBJ2-5, with D possibly being TRBD2 (5 bases). Between the trimmed V and J ends, which lost 4 bases and 1 base, there was a span of 16 bases. Germline V lookup: CDR1 DFQATT, CDR2 SNEGSKA (reference sequence). This CDR3 spans 15 amino acids. This chain's CDR3 is CSATSKRSPQETQYF. The DNA for the CDR3 is TGCAGTGCTACCAGCAAGCGGAGTCCCCAAGAGACCCAGTACTTC.

This clonotype has a count of ten or more. V gene TRBV28 combines with J gene TRBJ2-1; possibly TRBD1 for D (6 bases). There are 16 residues in the CDR3. With 5 bases removed from V and 2 bases from J, the gap between germline ends came to 16 bases. Germline V gene data show CDR1 as MDHEN and CDR2 as SYDVKM. The CDR3 is CASSPLSTGTYNEQFF. CDR3 coding DNA: TGTGCCAGCAGTCCTCTAAGTACAGGGACCTACAATGAGCAGTTCTTC.

The chain employs TRBV14 and TRBJ1-3; D unclear. The CDR3 runs to 15 residues. The germline CDR1 and CDR2 sequences are SGHDN and FVKESK. Trimming stripped 0 bases from V and 0 bases from J, with 6 bases between. The DNA for the CDR3 is TGTGCCAGCAGCCAAGAACTCTTCTCTGGAAACACCATATATTTT. It is translated as CASSQELFSGNTIYF.

This clonotype appeared many times. The chain employs TRBV5-1 and TRBJ1-5; 9 bases are a match to TRBD1. The germline V gene has CDR1 SGHRS and CDR2 YFSETQ. V was clipped by 0 bases and J by 6 bases; unmatched bases: 4. The CDR3 is 15 residues long. The DNA for the CDR3 is TGCGCCAGCAGCTTGGGGACAGGGGTTGGTCAGCCCCAGCATTTT. Translating it yields CASSLGTGVGQPQHF. The whole variable domain, remainder taken from reference TRBV5-1 and TRBJ1-5, is KAGVTQTPRYLIKTRGQQVTLSCSPISGHRSVSWYQQTPGQGLQFLFEYFSETQRNKGNFPGRFSGRQFSNSRSEMNVSTLELGDSALYLCASSLGTGVGQPQHFGDGTRLSIL.

This clonotype was recorded many times. The V gene is TRBV10-2, the J gene TRBJ1-1; D gene uncertain. Germline CDR1 reads WSHSY; CDR2 reads SAAADI. The CDR3 has 13 amino acids. Trimming pared 7 bases from V and 0 bases from J, leaving 9 bases between. The CDR3 DNA is TGCGCCAGCAATGTGTACCTGAACACTGAAGCTTTCTTT. It encodes CASNVYLNTEAFF.

Many counts were recorded for this clonotype. The chain uses TRBV10-3 and TRBJ1-5, with 7 positions matching TRBD1. The length of the CDR3 is 15 residues. The germline V gene has CDR1 ENHRY and CDR2 SYGVKD. J was trimmed by 7 bases and V by 4 bases; bases with no gene match: 10. CDR3: CAISALDRVDQPQHF. DNA of the CDR3: TGTGCCATCAGTGCCCTAGACAGGGTGGACCAGCCCCAGCATTTT.

This clonotype was found many times. The chain has TRBV10-3 and TRBJ2-7, with 10 bases lining up with TRBD1. The CDR3 runs to 13 residues. V lost 3 bases, J lost 6 bases, and 2 bases stayed unmatched. Germline V gene lookup returns CDR1 ENHRY and CDR2 SYGVKD. In DNA form, the CDR3 reads TGTGCCATCAGTGATTGGACAGGGGGCGAGCAGTACTTC. Its protein product is CAISDWTGGEQYF.

This chain uses TRBV19 with TRBJ2-1, with 9 bases aligning to TRBD1. The CDR3 extends over 15 amino acids. Germline V gives CDR1 LNHDA, CDR2 SQIVND (reference sequence). J was trimmed by 6 bases and V by 1 base; bases with no gene match: 4. The CDR3 here is CASSIGGDRANEQFF. The CDR3 nucleotides are TGTGCCAGTAGTATAGGGGGGGACAGGGCCAATGAGCAGTTCTTC.

This clonotype was observed many times. In DNA, the CDR3 is TGTGCCAGCAGTTTTGGGCGGGGGAGCACAGATACGCAGTATTTT. Translating it yields CASSFGRGSTDTQYF. The chain links TRBV12-3 or TRBV12-4 to TRBJ2-3; TRBD2 aligns across 7 bases. The CDR3 consists of 15 residues. Losses at the gene ends were 3 bases for V and 0 bases for J; bases not matched to a gene: 3.

This chain links TRBV28 with TRBJ1-2; tentative D call: TRBD1 (5 bases). V lost 2 bases, J lost 1 base, and 11 bases lay in between. The CDR3 is made up of 15 amino acids. CDR1 and CDR2 from the germline V gene are MDHEN and SYDVKM. CDR3 loop: CASSLNAGYNYGYTF. DNA for the CDR3: TGTGCCAGCAGTTTAAATGCAGGGTATAACTATGGCTACACCTTC.

This clonotype came up many times. The chain carries TRBV20-1 and TRBJ2-7, with D perhaps TRBD2 (6 bases). Germline CDR1 reads DFQATT; CDR2 reads SNEGSKA (reference sequence). This CDR3 comprises 15 residues. Trimming removed 0 bases at V and 4 bases at J, with 16 bases between. The CDR3 DNA reads TGCAGTGCTAGAGAAAACGGGGGTATTCGGTACGAGCAGTACTTC. Encoded protein: CSARENGGIRYEQYF.

The rearrangement uses TRBV7-9 and TRBJ1-2; TRBD1 agrees at 8 bases. The CDR3 is made up of 15 amino acids. With V trimmed by 5 bases and J by 2 bases, 7 bases remained unmatched. Per germline, CDR1 SEHNR and CDR2 FQNEAQ (reference sequence). CDR3 bases: TGTGCCAGCAGCCGACTACACAGGGGGAACTATGGCTACACCTTC. Protein sequence: CASSRLHRGNYGYTF.

This clonotype was counted a few times. The genes are TRBV14 and TRBJ1-2; D is uncertain. This CDR3 has 13 residues. The V end lost 1 base, the J end lost 8 bases, and 11 bases lay between the germline ends. Germline CDR1 reads SGHDN; CDR2 reads FVKESK. CDR3 region: CASSQVMGGGYTF. The CDR3 region has the DNA TGTGCCAGCAGCCAAGTGATGGGTGGCGGCTACACCTTC.